This T cell receptor beta chain was documented in a study of T cell repertoires in cytomegalovirus infection. Study at large: Signatures in public TCR beta sequences pointed to both CMV infection and matching HLA type.

The CDR3 is 15 amino acids. The germline V gene has CDR1 MNHEY and CDR2 SMNVEV (reference sequence). Trimming left V 2 bases short and J 5 bases short, with 15 bases between. TCRdb used MiXCR to reprocess the reads, holding one entry per CDR3 protein. The sample has approximately 550,000 distinct CDR3 sequences, about 15% seen once. The chain joins TRBV27 to TRBJ2-5; the D gene is possibly TRBD1 (5 bases). Sequenced: CD8+ T cells from PBMCs. This TCR derives from a human donor in good health (CMV status not recorded). Some clones in this sample may be carry-over from other donors' samples. The CDR3 here is CASSLVRADLETQYF. The CDR3 DNA reads as TGTGCCAGCAGTTTAGTCAGGGCCGATTTGGAGACCCAGTACTTC.